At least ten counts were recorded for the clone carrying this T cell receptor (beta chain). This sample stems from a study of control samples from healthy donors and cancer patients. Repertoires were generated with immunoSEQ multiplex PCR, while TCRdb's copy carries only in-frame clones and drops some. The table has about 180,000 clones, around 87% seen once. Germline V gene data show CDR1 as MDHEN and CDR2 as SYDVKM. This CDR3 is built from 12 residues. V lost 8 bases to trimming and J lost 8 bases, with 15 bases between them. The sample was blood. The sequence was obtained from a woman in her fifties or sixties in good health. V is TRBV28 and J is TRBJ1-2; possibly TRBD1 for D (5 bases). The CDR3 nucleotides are TGTGCCAGCGAGCAGGGCTCATCCGGCTACACCTTC. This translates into CASEQGSSGYTF.